This T cell receptor (beta chain) was recovered during a study of T-cell reconstitution after alpha-beta-depleted transplantation in children. This clonotype turned up a few times. Its antigen remains unknown. Regarding the study as a whole: Recipient T cells and thymic progenitors that survived were the source of the high TCRbeta diversity seen at day 60 in some patients. As was reported, about two months after transplant, alpha-beta T cells came from several hundred expanded graft clones. The main origin of T-cell counts and diversity one year after transplant was newly produced T cells.

This sample's TCRbeta library carried unique molecular identifier barcodes. TCRdb used MiXCR to reprocess the PCR reads, holding one entry per CDR3 protein. The repertoire includes fewer than 700,000 distinct CDR3 sequences, approximately 13% of them detected once, and around 2.2% sits in the top ten. This TCR came from a male patient between 10 and 17 years old who had a stem cell transplant for acute myeloid leukemia, so the T cells may come from the graft donor. The specimen was PBMCs, mostly from graft donor cells, collected 360 days after TCRalphabeta/CD19-depleted stem cell transplant.

Here the CDR3 reads CATSSRDPRAKNIQYF. The CDR3 DNA reads as TGTGCCACCAGCAGCCGGGACCCGAGGGCCAAAAACATTCAGTACTTC. The J gene is TRBJ2-4, the V gene TRBV15, with D perhaps being TRBD1 or TRBD2 (5 bases each). The CDR3 contains 16 residues. The germline gives CDR1 LNHNV, CDR2 YYDKDF (reference sequence). V gave up 3 bases and J gave up 1 base, with 13 bases separating them.